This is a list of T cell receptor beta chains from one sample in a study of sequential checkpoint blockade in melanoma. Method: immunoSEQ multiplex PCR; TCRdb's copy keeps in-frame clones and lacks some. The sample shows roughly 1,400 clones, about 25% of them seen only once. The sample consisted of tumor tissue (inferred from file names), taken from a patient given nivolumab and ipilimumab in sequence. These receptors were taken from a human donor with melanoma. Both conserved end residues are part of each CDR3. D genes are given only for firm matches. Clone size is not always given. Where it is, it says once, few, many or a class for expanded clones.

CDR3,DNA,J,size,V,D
CAISESTGGLNYGYTF,TGTGCCATCAGTGAGTCGACGGGGGGCCTCAACTATGGCTACACCTTC,TRBJ1-2,few,TRBV10-3,.
CAWSGDYRQETQYF,TGTGCCTGGAGTGGGGACTACCGCCAAGAGACCCAGTACTTC,TRBJ2-5,few,TRBV30,TRBD2
CASSIGAGMNTEAFF,TGTGCCAGTAGTATAGGTGCAGGGATGAACACTGAAGCTTTCTTT,TRBJ1-1,few,TRBV19,.
CASSQGTGIAKNIQYF,TGTGCCAGCAGCCAGGGGACAGGGATAGCCAAAAACATTCAGTACTTC,TRBJ2-4,.,TRBV14,TRBD1
CASSPGLAGGLNTGELFF,TGTGCCAGCAGCCCTGGACTAGCGGGAGGGCTTAACACCGGGGAGCTGTTTTTT,TRBJ2-2,few,TRBV28,TRBD2
CASSVGAGEAYNEQFF,TGTGCCAGCAGCGTAGGGGCGGGAGAGGCCTACAATGAGCAGTTCTTC,TRBJ2-1,.,TRBV9,TRBD2
CASSTGGPYGYTF,TGTGCCAGCTCGACAGGGGGCCCCTATGGCTACACCTTC,TRBJ1-2,.,TRBV6-8,TRBD1
CAWSGGNGLEQYF,TGTGCCTGGAGTGGAGGGAACGGTCTCGAGCAGTACTTC,TRBJ2-7,.,TRBV30,.
CASSRQRGGRGSYNEQFF,TGTGCCAGCAGCCGCCAACGCGGGGGGCGCGGAAGCTACAATGAGCAGTTCTTC,TRBJ2-1,few,TRBV11-3,TRBD2
CSVGDRGYTGELFF,TGCAGCGTTGGCGACAGGGGGTATACCGGGGAGCTGTTTTTT,TRBJ2-2,.,TRBV29-1,TRBD1
CATSRGSTYNEQFF,TGTGCCACCAGCAGGGGGTCCACGTACAATGAGCAGTTCTTC,TRBJ2-1,.,TRBV15,.
CASSLRNRLQETQYF,TGTGCCAGCAGTTTGAGGAATCGACTCCAAGAGACCCAGTACTTC,TRBJ2-5,.,TRBV28,.
CASSPGQGRYEQYF,TGTGCCAGCAGTCCGGGACAGGGGAGATACGAGCAGTACTTC,TRBJ2-7,large,TRBV6-8,TRBD1
CASSPSTGDNSPLHF,TGCGCCAGCAGCCCCTCAACAGGGGATAATTCACCCCTCCACTTT,TRBJ1-6,.,TRBV5-1,TRBD1
CASSSGPDTQYF,TGTGCCAGCAGCTCCGGTCCAGATACGCAGTATTTT,TRBJ2-3,.,TRBV28,.
CASSIDHGYNEQFF,TGTGCCAGTAGTATAGATCACGGCTACAATGAGCAGTTCTTC,TRBJ2-1,.,TRBV19,.
CASSVRGSGGQETQYF,TGTGCCAGCAGCGTTCGCGGTAGCGGGGGGCAAGAGACCCAGTACTTC,TRBJ2-5,few,TRBV9,TRBD2
CATDPGEALDTQYF,TGTGCCACCGATCCTGGGGAGGCTTTAGATACGCAGTATTTT,TRBJ2-3,few,TRBV6-8,.